Here is one T cell receptor beta chain with its context. The length of the CDR3 is 16 residues. V shed 5 bases and J shed 5 bases, with 25 bases lying between them. CDR1 and CDR2 from the germline V gene are SQVTM and ANQGSEA. This specimen belongs to a study of somatic mutations in cytotoxic T cells in rheumatoid arthritis. Only in-frame clones appear in the TCRdb table, and some are missing; sequencing was by immunoSEQ multiplex PCR. In the table there are about 16,000 clones, around 80% of which are singletons. Separation of CD4+ and CD8+ cells was performed by positive magnetic bead selection, and purity was verified by flow cytometry.

The sample consisted of CD8+ T cells sorted from blood. V is TRBV29-1 and J is TRBJ2-7; D possibly corresponds to TRBD1 (5 bases). The TCR comes from an adult with rheumatoid arthritis. The CDR3 DNA reads as TGCAGCGTTAAAAGAATGGAGTCAGGGTCGACCAACGAGCAGTACTTC. Translation: CSVKRMESGSTNEQYF.